This T cell receptor beta chain originates from a study of CD8 T cells in Susac syndrome. Blood CD8+ and CD4+ T cells underwent high-throughput TCR beta sequencing. Each multiple sclerosis control was a treatment-naive patient with relapsing-remitting disease that was either stable or active. It was negative isolation that provided the CD8+ and CD4+ T cells, whereas TEMRA cells were enriched by FACS. The germline CDR1 and CDR2 sequences are LGHNA and YSLEER. This CDR3 spans 15 amino acids. V shed 3 bases and J 2 bases; nucleotides not matched to a gene: 4. The authors reverse transcribed roughly 0.5 to 1 ug RNA with random hexamers. Across 54 Vbeta and 13 Jbeta, immunoSEQ multiplex PCR amplified TCR beta CDR3. TCRdb used MiXCR to reprocess the immunoSEQ multiplex PCR reads, holding one entry per CDR3 protein. The profile shows around 270,000 distinct CDR3 sequences, roughly 90% of them singletons.

Material: CD8+ T cells from PBMCs. The chain recombines TRBV4-3 with TRBJ2-7; 10 nucleotides match TRBD1. This sequence was found in a human donor with multiple sclerosis. CDR3 sequence reads: CASSHGTGVPYEQYF. The DNA for the CDR3 is TGCGCCAGCAGCCACGGGACAGGGGTACCCTACGAGCAGTACTTC.